This T cell receptor (beta chain) was documented in a study of shared T cell receptors in the human thymus. Germline values: CDR1 MGHRA, CDR2 YSYEKL. The CDR3 extends over 16 amino acids. V was pared by 4 bases and J by 8 bases, with 13 bases of the junction left unmatched. Libraries were prepared by immunoSEQ multiplex PCR; TCRdb keeps only in-frame clonotypes and omits some of them. The sample records some 660,000 clones, around 87% being singletons. The sample was also linked to a second study, of human thymus T cells. As that report states: Donors consisted of healthy Finnish infants (having corrective surgery for congenital heart defects). The study used thymus tissue resected during corrective heart surgery. Related research described thymic repertoires that were highly overlapping among unrelated individuals.

V and J are TRBV4-1 and TRBJ1-4; TRBD1 matches 7 bases. Sequencing used thymocytes. This clonotype was obtained from a boy less than two years old with a congenital heart defect. The DNA of the CDR3 is TGCGCCAGCAGCCGAGATTCCGGGACAGTCGGGGAAAAACTGTTTTTT. Its translation: CASSRDSGTVGEKLFF.